The entry below gives a single T cell receptor (beta chain) sequence along with its context. V was pared by 5 bases and J by 3 bases, with 10 bases between. This CDR3 region has 13 residues. Germline-derived CDR1 and CDR2 are SGHTA and FQGTGA. Donation came from healthy HIV-negative adults that had no recent acute infections or vaccinations. This table comes from immunoSEQ multiplex PCR, and its TCRdb copy is limited to in-frame clones, with some not included. The sample includes 740,000 or so clones, 73% seen only once; the top ten take under 2%. The data were obtained in a study of shared clonotypes between healthy human individuals.

Sequencing was done on a sample of memory CD4+ T cells sorted from blood. Noted subset: CD45RA-negative fraction. The receptor comes from a woman aged 25 to 45 in good health. This rearrangement joins TRBV7-3 to TRBJ1-1; D is uncertain. The chain's CDR3 is CASSVGEDTEAFF. The CDR3 DNA is TGTGCCAGCAGCGTCGGTGAGGACACTGAAGCTTTCTTT. Looking up the rest from reference TRBV7-3 and TRBJ1-1 gives the full variable domain: GAGVSQTPSNKVTEKGKYVELRCDPISGHTALYWYRQSLGQGPEFLIYFQGTGAADDSGLPNDRFFAVRPEGSVSTLKIQRTERGDSAVYLCASSVGEDTEAFFGQGTRLTVV.